This T cell receptor beta chain was found in a study of read filtering for tumor transcriptome and immune sequencing (dated by TCRdb to 2020 to 2021). Background on the whole study: The cohort consisted of under 20 male and over eleven female patients, with a mean age of about 66 years and an age range of 47 to 80. TCR-region mapped reads per sample ranged from about 3.5 to 10.27 million with IR-seq versus only roughly 75 to 1273 with RNA-seq. Using the same bone marrow samples, the study ran both targeted immune repertoire sequencing and bulk whole-transcriptome sequencing and then compared the TCR repertoires from each method. A main aim was a read-filtering strategy for immune repertoire data, specifically whether clonotypes supported by a single read should be removed. Whole-transcriptome libraries were prepared with the TruSeq RNA Access Library Prep Kit after DNase treatment. By revised international staging, eight or nine patients were R-ISS I, about 17 were R-ISS II and roughly seven were R-ISS III.

Starting from 400 ng RNA, TCR libraries were constructed with the Immunoverse kit using molecular barcoded adaptors that cover the alpha/delta and beta/gamma chains. TCR library preparation used the same RNA that was used for transcriptome sequencing. An Illumina HiSeq 4000 with 2 x 150 cycles was used to sequence the TCR libraries. The source study handled its data this way. TCR reads were aligned to human V, D, J and C references and assembled into CDR3 clonotypes with MiXCR, including quality filtering and error correction. The tcR package in R was used for analysis of clonotype counts and gene usage diversity. For inspection of raw mapping reads, RNA-seq reads were mapped by STAR aligner version 2.5.3a onto GRCh37 of the human genome. To test how sequencing depth affects detected clonotypes, IR-seq fastq files were randomly downsampled with Seqtk 1.3. TCRdb trimmed public reads at Q25 via fastp, called clones via MiXCR and kept in-frame beta chains. Rows merge per CDR3 protein into single entries with the most common DNA and genes. The V and J calls reflect TCRdb's pipeline rather than the authors' work. Within this sample are approximately 20,000 distinct CDR3 sequences, with approximately 20% of them counted one time only. Of the sample, nearly 25% is held by the ten largest clones.

This clonotype was counted ten times or more. Its antigen is not yet known. It has no much larger one-base neighbor in the sample; base qualities were not kept. Bone marrow was sampled from every patient at the time of active disease. Bone marrow mononuclear cells were isolated by Ficoll-Hypaque density gradient centrifugation. Myeloma plasma cells were removed and CD138-negative cells were obtained by negative selection following labeling with CD138 magnetic microbeads on a MACS separator. Purity of the isolated cells was checked by flow cytometry on an Attune NxT using CD138 antibodies. TRIzol reagent was used to extract total RNA, which was then quantified with a NanoDrop spectrophotometer. Paired RNA-seq and IR-seq were performed on each patient's CD138-negative bone marrow sample. Between the V and J ends, shortened by 6 bases and 3 bases respectively, the junction contains 15 bases. From the germline V gene, CDR1 is SQVTM and CDR2 is ANQGSEA. The CDR3, from cysteine to phenylalanine, totals 14 residues. Here the CDR3 DNA is all that survives: 42 bases in frame from base 1.

What the research found in general, with its limitations: In IR-seq, about four fifths of clonotypes but about 4% of total reads were represented by single-read clonotypes, whereas in RNA-seq, around 75% of clonotypes and around 47% of reads were represented by single-read clonotypes. The sorted CD138-negative fraction was not purified T cells but a mixed bone marrow immune population. Compared with RNA-seq, IR-seq captured clonotypes at much higher depth and more reliably, and a smaller IR-seq throughput was enough to identify most shared clonotypes. When single-read clonotypes were removed, the proportions of shared clonotypes in IR-seq and RNA-seq correlated more strongly.

The V and J genes are TRBV29-1 and TRBJ2-1; TRBD2 could be the D gene, as 6 bases match. The material sequenced was a population of CD138-negative cells sorted from bone marrow. This sample's cell subset or site label indicates: bone marrow mononuclear cells depleted of CD138+ plasma/myeloma cells by negative magnetic selection. This clonotype was obtained from a donor at least 40 years old with multiple myeloma. The nucleotides are TGCAGCGTCAAGAGGTCGGGAGACTACAATGAGCAGTTCTTC. Translation gives CSVKRSGDYNEQFF.